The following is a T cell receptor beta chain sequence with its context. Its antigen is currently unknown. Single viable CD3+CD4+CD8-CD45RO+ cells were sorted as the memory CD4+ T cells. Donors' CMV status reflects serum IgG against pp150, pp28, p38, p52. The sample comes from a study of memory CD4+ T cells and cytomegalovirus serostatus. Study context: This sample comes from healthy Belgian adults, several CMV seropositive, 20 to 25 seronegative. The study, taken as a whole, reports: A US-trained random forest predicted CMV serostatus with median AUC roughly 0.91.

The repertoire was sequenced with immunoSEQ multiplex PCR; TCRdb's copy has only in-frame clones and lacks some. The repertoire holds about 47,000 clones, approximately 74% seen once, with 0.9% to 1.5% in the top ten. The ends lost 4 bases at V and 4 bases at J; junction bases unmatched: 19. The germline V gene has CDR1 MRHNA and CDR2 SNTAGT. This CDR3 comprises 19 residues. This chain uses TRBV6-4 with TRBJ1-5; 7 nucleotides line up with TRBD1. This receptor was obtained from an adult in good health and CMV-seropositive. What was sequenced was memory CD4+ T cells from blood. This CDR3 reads CASSATLQGSVGENQPQHF. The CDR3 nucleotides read TGTGCCAGCAGTGCCACTCTACAGGGGTCAGTGGGTGAGAATCAGCCCCAGCATTTT.